This T cell receptor beta chain was documented in a study of blood T cell repertoires in COVID-19. At the level of the study: COVID-19 samples collected from the United States, Italy and Spain covered acute and convalescent phases. Nucleic acid was either cDNA or gDNA, and it came from T cells, B-cell-depleted T cells, or PBMCs.

Germline CDR1 SEHNR, CDR2 FQNEAQ (reference sequence). The CDR3 has 15 residues. The V end lost 5 bases, the J end lost 4 bases, and 18 bases lay between the germline ends. As processed by the authors: Scientists estimated how many nucleated cells there were by amplifying reference gene primers. The method was immunoSEQ multiplex PCR; TCRdb's version includes in-frame clones alone and lacks a portion of them. From that table come the V and J calls and clone size; the DNA was used to work out D and trimming. The data contain about 210,000 clones, more than 70% of them singletons. The specimen was peripheral blood. The V call is TRBV7-9, the J call TRBJ2-7; possibly TRBD2 for D (5 bases). The receptor was derived from a woman between 45 and 65 years old with acute or convalescent COVID-19. CDR3: CASSPGGLRTYEQYF. The CDR3 DNA is TGTGCCAGCAGCCCCGGAGGATTAAGGACTTACGAGCAGTACTTC.